The 26 T cell receptor beta chains listed next were all sequenced from one sample in a study of blood T cell repertoires in COVID-19. The table came from immunoSEQ multiplex PCR; TCRdb's copy has only in-frame clones and leaves some out. The sample lists 300,000 to 400,000 clones, approximately 88% seen once, with 7.5% to 10% in the top ten. The sample was peripheral blood. These receptors all come from a man aged 25 to 40 with COVID-19, enrolled during active disease.

V usage is TRBV5-1 and J usage is TRBJ2-3; D unresolved. There are 14 residues in the CDR3. Germline V gene sequence: CDR1 SGHRS, CDR2 YFSETQ. The V end was cut by 0 bases, the J end by 1 base, with 6 bases between. The CDR3 sequence is CASSLDLGTDTQYF. In DNA, the CDR3 is TGCGCCAGCAGCTTGGACTTAGGCACAGATACGCAGTATTTT.

This clone was counted only a few times. The J gene is TRBJ1-5, the V gene TRBV7-2; weak D call: TRBD1 (5 bases). The CDR3 sequence is 15 residues long. Trimming removed 3 bases at V and 9 bases at J, with 18 bases between. Germline lookup yields CDR1 SGHTA and CDR2 FQGNSA. The CDR3 sequence is CASSLAGQGFRPQHF. The CDR3 coding sequence is TGTGCCAGCAGCTTGGCCGGTCAGGGATTTAGGCCCCAGCATTTT.

The V and J genes are TRBV24-1 and TRBJ2-1, with TRBD2 matching 8 bases. The V segment lost 2 bases and the J segment 6 bases; nucleotides outside the gene matches: 5. Germline CDR1 is KGHDR and CDR2 is SFDVKD. This CDR3 contains 15 residues. The CDR3 DNA reads TGTGCCACCAGTGATTATCCGGGGGGGAGCAATGAGCAGTTCTTC. Amino acid sequence: CATSDYPGGSNEQFF.

This clone turned up a few times. This sequence joins TRBV3-1 (or the pseudogene TRBV3-2) and TRBJ2-7; perhaps TRBD1 as D (5 bases). Trimming took 3 bases from V and 2 from J, leaving 11 bases between them. The CDR3 covers 14 residues. Germline V gives CDR1 LGHDT, CDR2 YNNKEL (reference sequence). Written as DNA, the CDR3 is TGTGCCAGCAGCCATGTAACAGGCCCCTACGAGCAGTACTTC. This translates into CASSHVTGPYEQYF.

The V gene is TRBV6-1, the J gene TRBJ1-2, with 8 positions matching TRBD1. The CDR3 runs 15 residues. V lost 8 bases, J lost 1 base, and 9 bases stayed unmatched. The germline CDR1 and CDR2 sequences are MNHNS and SASEGT. The CDR3 region has the DNA TGTGCCAGCCGTCCCCCAGGGGGCTTTAACTATGGCTACACCTTC. Protein product: CASRPPGGFNYGYTF.

The table lists this clone with a few counts. The chain carries TRBV23-1 and TRBJ1-5; D is unresolved. TRBV23-1 carries the ORF label, with uncertain function. This CDR3 comprises 16 residues. The V and J ends lost 0 bases and 7 bases respectively, with 16 bases between them. In DNA, the CDR3 is TGCGCCAGCAGTCAATCTCTAGGAGGGTCCGAACAGCCCCAGCATTTT. This encodes CASSQSLGGSEQPQHF.

V is TRBV6-2 or TRBV6-3 and J is TRBJ2-3; D is unresolved. Trimming took off 3 bases at V and 5 bases at J, with 6 bases between the two ends. The CDR3 length is 12 residues. Germline loops: CDR1 MNHEY, CDR2 SVGEGT. CDR3 loop: CASSYLRDTQYF. CDR3 DNA sequence: TGTGCCAGCAGTTATTTGAGAGATACGCAGTATTTT.

The CDR3 nucleotides are TGTGCCAGCATCCCGACATCTATGAACACTGAAGCTTTCTTT. The encoded protein is CASIPTSMNTEAFF. V is TRBV11-2 and J is TRBJ1-1; D is undetermined. The CDR3 is made up of 14 amino acids. Trimming took off 7 bases at V and 0 bases at J, with 12 bases between the two ends. Per germline, CDR1 SGHAT and CDR2 FQNNGV.

This chain uses TRBV6-2 or TRBV6-3 with TRBJ1-1; 9 positions match TRBD1. The CDR3 length is 16 residues. Losses at the gene ends were 6 bases for V and 5 bases for J; bases not matched to a gene: 13. Germline V lookup: CDR1 MNHEY, CDR2 SVGEGT. The CDR3 bases are TGTGCCAGCAGCCCCTATACAGGGGGCGGAAATACTGAAGCTTTCTTT. This encodes CASSPYTGGGNTEAFF.

The gene calls are TRBV6-2 or TRBV6-3 and TRBJ2-7, with TRBD1 identical over 9 bases. V was pared by 5 bases and J by 3 bases, with 8 bases of the junction left unmatched. The CDR3 has 15 amino acids. Germline V gene data show CDR1 as MNHEY and CDR2 as SVGEGT. This chain's CDR3 is CASSLYRDRVYEQYF. Written as DNA, the CDR3 is TGTGCCAGCAGTCTCTACCGGGACAGGGTCTACGAGCAGTACTTC.

The chain recombines TRBV6-5 with TRBJ1-2, with D perhaps matching TRBD1 (5 bases). Per the germline V gene, CDR1 is MNHEY and CDR2 is SVGAGI. This CDR3 contains 14 residues. Trimming took off 8 bases at V and 5 bases at J, with 18 bases between the two ends. As DNA, the CDR3 is TGTGCCAGCGGCGACAGTGTCGCGGGGTATGGCTACACCTTC. Translation gives CASGDSVAGYGYTF.

A single count supports this clone. CDR3 nucleotides: TGTGCCAGCAGTTCCTGGACTAGCGGGCACTACAATGAGCAGTTCTTC. Translated: CASSSWTSGHYNEQFF. The chain has TRBV27 and TRBJ2-1; 11 bases align to TRBD2. The CDR3 has 16 amino acids. V trimming: 4 bases; J trimming: 3 bases; junction bases outside the gene matches: 5. Looked up from germline, CDR1 is MNHEY and CDR2 is SMNVEV (reference sequence).

J is TRBJ2-7 and V is TRBV11-2; 8 bases align to TRBD2. V dropped 0 bases and J dropped 6; count of bases not matched to a gene: 4. Germline loops: CDR1 SGHAT, CDR2 FQNNGV. The CDR3 is 14 residues long. The CDR3 protein is CASSLEGLAGEQYF. CDR3 bases: TGTGCCAGCAGCTTAGAGGGGCTAGCGGGCGAGCAGTACTTC.

The chain is built from TRBV5-6 and TRBJ2-1; a weak D match, TRBD2 (6 bases). The CDR3 runs to 15 residues. Trimming removed 7 bases from V and 4 bases from J, with 18 bases in between. Per the germline V gene, CDR1 is SGHDT and CDR2 is YYEEEE. The DNA for the CDR3 is TGTGCCAGCTGCGAGGGCCTAGCGTGTTACAATGAGCAGTTCTTC. Its protein is CASCEGLACYNEQFF.

The chain joins TRBV13 to TRBJ2-7; TRBD2 agrees at 13 bases. V gave up 5 bases and J gave up 4 bases; unmatched junction bases: 2. Germline V gene lookup returns CDR1 PRHDT and CDR2 FYEKMQ (reference sequence). This CDR3 is built from 14 residues. CDR3 DNA: TGTGCCAGCAGCCCGGGACTAGCGGGGTACGAGCAGTACTTC. Amino acids: CASSPGLAGYEQYF.

Regarding this clone: Other DNA variants within this sample encode the same CDR3. The rearrangement joins TRBV24-1 to TRBJ2-2; 9 nucleotides match TRBD1. The germline gives CDR1 KGHDR, CDR2 SFDVKD. J lost 2 bases, V lost 4 bases, and 4 bases had no gene match. The CDR3 has 16 residues. The CDR3 nucleotides read TGTGCCACCAGTGACCCGGGACAGGGTAACACCGGGGAGCTGTTTTTT. Amino acid sequence: CATSDPGQGNTGELFF.

The V gene is TRBV19, the J gene TRBJ2-2; D unclear. The CDR3 covers 17 residues. The V and J ends lost 5 bases and 6 bases respectively, with 22 bases between them. In germline, CDR1 is LNHDA, CDR2 SQIVND (reference sequence). DNA for the CDR3: TGTGCCAGTAGTTGGGCCAATGGCCATCTTCGTTCCGGGGAGCTGTTTTTT. Amino acid sequence: CASSWANGHLRSGELFF.

There are a few counts of this clone. The chain employs TRBV20-1 and TRBJ2-1, with TRBD2 matching 8 bases. CDR1 and CDR2 (germline): DFQATT, SNEGSKA (reference sequence). The CDR3 length is 14 residues. V lost 3 bases to trimming and J lost 8 bases; unmatched junction nucleotides: 9. The CDR3 loop is CSASYRGGLYEQFF. The CDR3 coding sequence is TGCAGTGCTAGTTATCGGGGGGGCCTCTATGAGCAGTTCTTC.

The chain employs TRBV6-5 and TRBJ2-7; D is uncertain. CDR1 MNHEY and CDR2 SVGAGI come from the germline V gene. This CDR3 spans 11 amino acids. V dropped 6 bases and J dropped 10 bases, with 13 bases sitting between them. CDR3 bases: TGTGCCAGCAGATCGGTCTACGGTCAGTACTTC. Translation: CASRSVYGQYF.

V and J are TRBV3-1 (or the pseudogene TRBV3-2) and TRBJ1-1, with unresolved D. The CDR3 covers 14 residues. V was trimmed by 4 bases and J by 1 base, leaving 10 bases between them. Germline V gene lookup returns CDR1 LGHDT and CDR2 YNNKEL (reference sequence). The CDR3 DNA is TGTGCCAGCAGCCCCCGGGGAGGGAACACTGAAGCTTTCTTT. This gives the protein CASSPRGGNTEAFF.

The rearrangement uses TRBV6-5 and TRBJ2-4; TRBD1 agrees at 8 bases. Trimming at V came to 6 bases and at J to 11 bases, leaving 6 bases not matched to a gene. The CDR3 is 12 residues long. The germline CDR1 and CDR2 sequences are MNHEY and SVGAGI. CDR3 in amino acids: CASSLQGALQYF. In DNA form, the CDR3 reads TGTGCCAGCAGCCTCCAGGGGGCGCTTCAGTACTTC.

This clone has just one count. The chain employs TRBV5-4 and TRBJ1-1, with D uncertain. This CDR3 has 14 amino acids. V lost 7 bases and J 0 bases, leaving 13 bases between the germline ends. Germline values: CDR1 SGHNT, CDR2 YYREEE (reference sequence). The CDR3 loop is CASGPQSLNTEAFF. CDR3 coding DNA: TGTGCCAGCGGCCCCCAATCTTTGAACACTGAAGCTTTCTTT.

This clone was seen a single time. This chain uses TRBV6-5 with TRBJ2-4, with TRBD1 as a possible D gene (5 bases). In germline, CDR1 is MNHEY, CDR2 SVGAGI. The CDR3 spans 14 residues. V was cut by 2 bases and J by 0 bases, with 5 bases left in between. The CDR3 is CASSYGAAKNIQYF. For the CDR3, the DNA is TGTGCCAGCAGTTACGGGGCAGCCAAAAACATTCAGTACTTC.

The chain is built from TRBV7-2 and TRBJ1-2; possibly TRBD1 for D (6 bases). The germline V gene encodes CDR1 SGHTA and CDR2 FQGNSA. The CDR3 extends over 14 amino acids. V lost 3 bases and J lost 2, with 10 bases in between. The CDR3 DNA reads TGTGCCAGCAGCTTTGGCAGGGGAAACTATGGCTACACCTTC. This gives the protein CASSFGRGNYGYTF.

This clone was counted only a few times. The rearrangement links TRBV2 to TRBJ1-5, with 7 bases identical to TRBD1. The CDR3 is 16 amino acids. Germline CDR1 and CDR2: SNHLY and FYNNEI. After removal of 4 bases from V and 2 bases from J, the junction contained 8 bases not matched to a gene. DNA of the CDR3: TGTGCCAGCAGTGCCTTATCAGGGGGTGGCAATCAGCCCCAGCATTTT. Translation: CASSALSGGGNQPQHF. The variable domain in full, completed from reference TRBV2 and TRBJ1-5, reads EPEVTQTPSHQVTQMGQEVILRCVPISNHLYFYWYRQILGQKVEFLVSFYNNEISEKSEIFDDQFSVERPDGSNFTLKIRSTKLEDSAMYFCASSALSGGGNQPQHFGDGTRLSIL.

This chain connects TRBV7-9 to TRBJ2-7; D may be TRBD1 (6 bases). The germline gives CDR1 SEHNR, CDR2 FQNEAQ (reference sequence). V was shortened by 2 bases and J by 4 bases, with 15 bases between the two germline ends. The CDR3 has 15 residues. CDR3 coding DNA: TGTGCCAGCAGCTTAACAGGGCAATTGAGGTACGAGCAGTACTTC. Amino acids: CASSLTGQLRYEQYF.